This T cell receptor beta chain is drawn from a study of T cells after yellow fever vaccination. Study-level results: At 95% to 96% for CD4 and 70% to 90% for CD8, most primary-vaccination clones showed up again after the booster. Though weaker, the secondary response peaked faster, on day 5 versus 15. FACS-sorted repertoires could contain abundant clonotypes contaminating from the bulk population.

5'RACE template switching added a universal primer site and UMIs to TCR cDNA. TCRdb recomputed calls from the 5' RACE reads with MiXCR, one row per CDR3 protein. Of around 300,000 distinct CDR3 sequences detected, roughly 13% appear once; the ten largest clones hold 0.4% to 0.55%. The CDR3 spans 14 residues. V gave up 6 bases and J gave up 4 bases, with 17 bases separating them. Germline V gives CDR1 SGHNT, CDR2 YYREEE (reference sequence). As regards this clonotype: Its antigen is undetermined.

Sequenced here: CD4+ T cells sorted from PBMCs, sampled 45 days after the yellow fever booster vaccination. The genes are TRBV5-4 and TRBJ2-7, with D perhaps matching TRBD1 or TRBD2 (6 bases each). The sequence derives from a man aged 30-40 years who received the YFV17D yellow fever vaccine. The CDR3, as DNA: TGTGCCAGCAACCCGGGGGCCCCGGGTTACGAGCAGTACTTC. Translation: CASNPGAPGYEQYF.